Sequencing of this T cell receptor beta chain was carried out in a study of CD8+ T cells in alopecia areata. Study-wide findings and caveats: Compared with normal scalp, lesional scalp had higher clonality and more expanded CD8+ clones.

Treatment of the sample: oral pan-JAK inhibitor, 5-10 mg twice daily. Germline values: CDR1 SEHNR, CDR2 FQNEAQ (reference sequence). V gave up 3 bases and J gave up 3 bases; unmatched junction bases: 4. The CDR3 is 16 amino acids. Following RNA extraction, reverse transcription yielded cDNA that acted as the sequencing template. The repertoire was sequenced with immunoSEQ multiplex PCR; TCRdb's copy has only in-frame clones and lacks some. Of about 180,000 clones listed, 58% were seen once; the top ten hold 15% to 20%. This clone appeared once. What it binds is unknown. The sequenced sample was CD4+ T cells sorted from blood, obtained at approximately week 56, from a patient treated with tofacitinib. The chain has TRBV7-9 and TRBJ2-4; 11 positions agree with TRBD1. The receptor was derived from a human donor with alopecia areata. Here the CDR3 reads CASSFPGTGGKNIQYF. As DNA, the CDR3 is TGTGCCAGCAGCTTCCCCGGGACAGGGGGCAAAAACATTCAGTACTTC.